The table lists the clone carrying this T cell receptor beta chain with a few counts. The data were taken from a study of blood T cells in healthy people across ages. Then a second PCR, running about 6 to 11 cycles, was carried out with a sample-barcoded 5' primer and a J-beta primer mix. TCRdb independently ran MiXCR on the 5' RACE reads; one entry per CDR3 protein. The table shows around 970,000 distinct CDR3 sequences, with 51% occurring only once. The CDR3 is 11 residues long. CDR1 and CDR2 from the germline V gene are DFQATT and SNEGSKA (reference sequence). Peripheral blood, about 10 milliliters per donor, was collected.

The V and J genes are TRBV20-1 and TRBJ2-3; 7 bases agree with TRBD2. The receptor's source is a woman aged 60 to 75 in good health. Sequences were obtained from blood. CDR3 sequence: CSHGRADTQYF. CDR3 sequence (DNA): TGCAGCCATGGGAGGGCAGATACGCAGTATTTT.